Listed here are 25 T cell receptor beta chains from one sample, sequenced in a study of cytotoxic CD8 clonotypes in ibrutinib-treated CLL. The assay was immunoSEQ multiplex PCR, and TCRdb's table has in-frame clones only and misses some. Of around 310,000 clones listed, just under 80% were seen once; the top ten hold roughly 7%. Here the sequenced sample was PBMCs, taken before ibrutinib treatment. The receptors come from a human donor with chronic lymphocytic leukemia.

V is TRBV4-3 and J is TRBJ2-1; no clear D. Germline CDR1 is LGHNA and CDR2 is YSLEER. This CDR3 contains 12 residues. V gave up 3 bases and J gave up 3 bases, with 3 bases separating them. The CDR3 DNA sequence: TGCGCCAGCAGCCAGAACTACAATGAGCAGTTCTTC. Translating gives CASSQNYNEQFF.

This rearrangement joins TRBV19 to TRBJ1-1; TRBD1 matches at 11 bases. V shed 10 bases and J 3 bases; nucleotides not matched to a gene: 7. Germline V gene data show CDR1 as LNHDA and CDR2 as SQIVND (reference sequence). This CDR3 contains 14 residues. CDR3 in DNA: TGTGCCATTCGGACAGGGGGCTTGTACACTGAAGCTTTCTTT. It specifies CAIRTGGLYTEAFF.

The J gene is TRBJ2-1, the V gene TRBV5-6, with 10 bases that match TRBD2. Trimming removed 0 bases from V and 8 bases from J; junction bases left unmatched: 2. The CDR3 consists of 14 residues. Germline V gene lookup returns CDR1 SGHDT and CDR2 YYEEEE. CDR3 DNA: TGTGCCAGCAGCTTGGCTAGCGGGAGCTATGAGCAGTTCTTC. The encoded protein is CASSLASGSYEQFF.

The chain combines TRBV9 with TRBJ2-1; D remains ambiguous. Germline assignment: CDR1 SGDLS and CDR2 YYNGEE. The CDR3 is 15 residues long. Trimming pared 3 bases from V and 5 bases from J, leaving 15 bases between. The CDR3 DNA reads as TGTGCCAGCAGCGAGCACAGCAGTACGGACAATGAGCAGTTCTTC. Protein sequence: CASSEHSSTDNEQFF.

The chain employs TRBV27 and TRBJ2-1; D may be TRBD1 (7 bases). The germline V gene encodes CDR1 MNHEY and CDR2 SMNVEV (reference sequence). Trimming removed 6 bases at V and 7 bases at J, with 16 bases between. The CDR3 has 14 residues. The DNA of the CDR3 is TGTGCCAGCAGAGGAGGGACAGAGGAAAATGAGCAGTTCTTC. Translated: CASRGGTEENEQFF.

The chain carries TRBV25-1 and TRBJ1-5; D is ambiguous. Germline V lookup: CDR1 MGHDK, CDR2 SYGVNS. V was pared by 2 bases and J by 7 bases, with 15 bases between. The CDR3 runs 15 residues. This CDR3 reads CASSEGVGVGQPQHF. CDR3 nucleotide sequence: TGTGCCAGCAGTGAAGGGGTTGGAGTTGGGCAGCCCCAGCATTTT.

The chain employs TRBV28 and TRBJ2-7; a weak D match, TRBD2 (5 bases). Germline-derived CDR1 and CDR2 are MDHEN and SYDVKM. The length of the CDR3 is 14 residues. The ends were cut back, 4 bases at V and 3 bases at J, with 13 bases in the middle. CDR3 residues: CASSSPGDNYEQYF. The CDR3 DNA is TGTGCCAGCAGTTCGCCCGGGGATAACTACGAGCAGTACTTC.

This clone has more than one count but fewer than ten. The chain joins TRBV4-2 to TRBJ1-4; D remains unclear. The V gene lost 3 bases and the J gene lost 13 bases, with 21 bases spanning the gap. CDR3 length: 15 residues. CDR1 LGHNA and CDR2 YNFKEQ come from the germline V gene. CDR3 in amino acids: CASSQDWTPGGGLFF. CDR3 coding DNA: TGTGCCAGCAGCCAGGATTGGACGCCTGGAGGAGGACTGTTTTTT.

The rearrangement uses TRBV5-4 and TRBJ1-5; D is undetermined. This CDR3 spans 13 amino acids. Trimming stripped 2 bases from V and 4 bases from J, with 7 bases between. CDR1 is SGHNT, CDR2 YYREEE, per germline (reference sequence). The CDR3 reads CASSFDRNQPQHF. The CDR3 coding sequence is TGTGCCAGCAGCTTCGATCGTAATCAGCCCCAGCATTTT. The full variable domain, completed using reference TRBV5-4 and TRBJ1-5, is ETGVTQSPTHLIKTRGQQVTLRCSSQSGHNTVSWYQQALGQGPQFIFQYYREEENGRGNFPPRFSGLQFPNYSSELNVNALELDDSALYLCASSFDRNQPQHFGDGTRLSIL.

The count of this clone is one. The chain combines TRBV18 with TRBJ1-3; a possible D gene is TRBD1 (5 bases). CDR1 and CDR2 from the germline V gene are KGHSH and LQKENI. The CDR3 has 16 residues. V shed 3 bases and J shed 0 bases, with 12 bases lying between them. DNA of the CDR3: TGTGCCAGCTCACCCGGAGGGGCTAGCTCTGGAAACACCATATATTTT. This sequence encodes CASSPGGASSGNTIYF.

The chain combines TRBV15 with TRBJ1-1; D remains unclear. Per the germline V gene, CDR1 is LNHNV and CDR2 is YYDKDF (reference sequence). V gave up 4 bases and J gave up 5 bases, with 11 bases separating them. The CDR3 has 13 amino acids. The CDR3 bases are TGTGCCACCAGCACCGGGCCGAGAACTGAAGCTTTCTTT. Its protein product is CATSTGPRTEAFF.

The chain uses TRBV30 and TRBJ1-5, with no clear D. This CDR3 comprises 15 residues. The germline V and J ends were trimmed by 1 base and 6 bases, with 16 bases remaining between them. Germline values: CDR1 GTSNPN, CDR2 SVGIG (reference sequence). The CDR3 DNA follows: TGTGCCTGGAGTGAGGGCCGGCCTCTCAGTCAGCCCCAGCATTTT. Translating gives CAWSEGRPLSQPQHF.

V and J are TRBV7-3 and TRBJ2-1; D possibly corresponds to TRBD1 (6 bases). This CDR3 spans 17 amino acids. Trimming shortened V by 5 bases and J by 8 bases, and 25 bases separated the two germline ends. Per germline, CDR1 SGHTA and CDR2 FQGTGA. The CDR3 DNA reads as TGTGCCAGCAGCCATCGAGGGTGGGGGCGCGGGTCAGATGAGCAGTTCTTC. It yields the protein CASSHRGWGRGSDEQFF.

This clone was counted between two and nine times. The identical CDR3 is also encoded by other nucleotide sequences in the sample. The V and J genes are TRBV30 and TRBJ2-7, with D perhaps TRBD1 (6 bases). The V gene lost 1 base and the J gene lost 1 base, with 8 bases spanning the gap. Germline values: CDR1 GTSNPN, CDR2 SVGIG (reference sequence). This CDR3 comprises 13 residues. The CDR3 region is CAWSADRSYEQYF. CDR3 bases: TGTGCCTGGAGTGCGGACAGATCCTACGAGCAGTACTTC.

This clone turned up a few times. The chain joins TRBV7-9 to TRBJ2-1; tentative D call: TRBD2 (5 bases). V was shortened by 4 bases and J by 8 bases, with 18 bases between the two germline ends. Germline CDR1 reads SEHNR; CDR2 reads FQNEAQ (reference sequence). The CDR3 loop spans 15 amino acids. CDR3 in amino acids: CASSSAGRAVDEQFF. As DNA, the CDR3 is TGTGCCAGCAGCTCTGCGGGTCGTGCGGTGGATGAGCAGTTCTTC.

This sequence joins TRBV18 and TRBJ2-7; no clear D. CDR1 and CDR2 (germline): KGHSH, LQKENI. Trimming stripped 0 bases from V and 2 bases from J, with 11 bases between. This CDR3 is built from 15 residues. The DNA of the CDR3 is TGTGCCAGCTCACCACCCTCGGCCAGTCCCTACGAGCAGTACTTC. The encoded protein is CASSPPSASPYEQYF.

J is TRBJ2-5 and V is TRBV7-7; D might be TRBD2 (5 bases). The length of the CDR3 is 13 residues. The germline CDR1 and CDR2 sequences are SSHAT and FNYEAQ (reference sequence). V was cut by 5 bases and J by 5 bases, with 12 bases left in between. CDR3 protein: CASSRARRETQYF. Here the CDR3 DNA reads TGTGCCAGCAGCCGCGCAAGGAGGGAGACCCAGTACTTC.

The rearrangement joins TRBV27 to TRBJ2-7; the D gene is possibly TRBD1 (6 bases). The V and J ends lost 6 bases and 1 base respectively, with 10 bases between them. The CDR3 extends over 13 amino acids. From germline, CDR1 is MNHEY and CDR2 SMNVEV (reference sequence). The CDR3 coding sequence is TGTGCCAGCAGGGACAGAAGATCCTACGAGCAGTACTTC. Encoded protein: CASRDRRSYEQYF.

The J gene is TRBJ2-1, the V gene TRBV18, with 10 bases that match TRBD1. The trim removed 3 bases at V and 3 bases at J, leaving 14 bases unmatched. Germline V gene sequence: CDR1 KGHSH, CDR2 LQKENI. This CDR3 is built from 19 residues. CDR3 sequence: CASSPNLVRTGGHYNEQFF. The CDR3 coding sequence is TGTGCCAGCTCACCCAACCTAGTCAGGACAGGGGGACACTACAATGAGCAGTTCTTC.

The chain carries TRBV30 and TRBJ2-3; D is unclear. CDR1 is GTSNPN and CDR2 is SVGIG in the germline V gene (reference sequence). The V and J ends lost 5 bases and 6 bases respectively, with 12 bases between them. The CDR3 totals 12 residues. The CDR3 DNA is TGTGCCTGGGGTAGTAGTTCGGATACGCAGTATTTT. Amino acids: CAWGSSSDTQYF. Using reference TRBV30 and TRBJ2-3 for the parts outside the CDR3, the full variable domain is SQTIHQWPATLVQPVGSPLSLECTVEGTSNPNLYWYRQAAGRGLQLLFYSVGIGQISSEVPQNLSASRPQDRQFILSSKKLLLSDSGFYLCAWGSSSDTQYFGPGTRLTVL.

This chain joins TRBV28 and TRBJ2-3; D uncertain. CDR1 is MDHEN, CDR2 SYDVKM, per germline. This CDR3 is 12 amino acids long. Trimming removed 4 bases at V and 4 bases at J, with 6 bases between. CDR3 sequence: CASSWVSDTQYF. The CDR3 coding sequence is TGTGCCAGCAGTTGGGTGTCAGATACGCAGTATTTT. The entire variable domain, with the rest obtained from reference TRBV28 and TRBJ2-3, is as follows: DVKVTQSSRYLVKRTGEKVFLECVQDMDHENMFWYRQDPGLGLRLIYFSYDVKMKEKGDIPEGYSVSREKKERFSLILESASTNQTSMYLCASSWVSDTQYFGPGTRLTVL.

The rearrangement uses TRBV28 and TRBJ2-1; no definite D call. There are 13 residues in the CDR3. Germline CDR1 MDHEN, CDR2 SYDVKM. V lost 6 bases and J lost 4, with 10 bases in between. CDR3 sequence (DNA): TGTGCCAGCAGCCGCGGATTATACAATGAGCAGTTCTTC. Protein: CASSRGLYNEQFF.

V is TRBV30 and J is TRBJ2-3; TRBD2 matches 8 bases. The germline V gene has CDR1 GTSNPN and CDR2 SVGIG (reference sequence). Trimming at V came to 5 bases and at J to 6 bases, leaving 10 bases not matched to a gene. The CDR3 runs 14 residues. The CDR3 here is CAWEGLVKADTQYF. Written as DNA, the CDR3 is TGTGCCTGGGAGGGACTAGTAAAAGCGGATACGCAGTATTTT.

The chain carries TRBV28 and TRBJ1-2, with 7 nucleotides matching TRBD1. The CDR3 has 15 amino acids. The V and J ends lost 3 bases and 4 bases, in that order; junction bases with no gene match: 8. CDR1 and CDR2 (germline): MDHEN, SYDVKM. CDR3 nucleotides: TGTGCCAGCAGTTTTATAGGACAGGCGCTCTATGGCTACACCTTC. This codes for CASSFIGQALYGYTF.

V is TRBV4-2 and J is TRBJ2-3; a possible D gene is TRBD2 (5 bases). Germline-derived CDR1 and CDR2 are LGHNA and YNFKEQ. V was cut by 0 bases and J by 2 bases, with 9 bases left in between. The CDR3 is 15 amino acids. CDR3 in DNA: TGTGCCAGCAGCCAAGAGGACTTGACCACAGATACGCAGTATTTT. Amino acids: CASSQEDLTTDTQYF.